This passage covers 26 T cell receptor beta chains from one sample sequenced in a study of blood T cell repertoires in COVID-19. TCRdb keeps only in-frame clones here, not all; method: immunoSEQ multiplex PCR. Altogether 65,000 to 75,000 clones are present, approximately 83% being singletons, with the ten largest covering 40% to 50%. The sequenced sample was peripheral blood. These receptors all stem from a man older than 75 with acute or convalescent COVID-19.

The chain has TRBV29-1 and TRBJ1-1, with TRBD1 identical over 9 bases. The CDR3 spans 16 residues. Germline CDR1 and CDR2: SQVTM and ANQGSEA. V shed 6 bases and J 0 bases; nucleotides not matched to a gene: 11. CDR3 sequence (DNA): TGCAGCGTCGAGGGCGGGACAGGGTTCATGAACACTGAAGCTTTCTTT. Translating gives CSVEGGTGFMNTEAFF.

This clone has a handful of counts. The V gene is TRBV5-1, the J gene TRBJ2-2; D is perhaps TRBD2 (7 bases). V lost 4 bases and J 5 bases, leaving 21 bases between the germline ends. Germline CDR1 SGHRS, CDR2 YFSETQ. The CDR3 spans 17 residues. The CDR3 DNA follows: TGCGCCAGCAGCCTCCTGATGGGGGGGGCGGAGACCGGGGAGCTGTTTTTT. Translation: CASSLLMGGAETGELFF. Filled out from reference TRBV5-1 and TRBJ2-2, the complete variable domain reads KAGVTQTPRYLIKTRGQQVTLSCSPISGHRSVSWYQQTPGQGLQFLFEYFSETQRNKGNFPGRFSGRQFSNSRSEMNVSTLELGDSALYLCASSLLMGGAETGELFFGEGSRLTVL.

The rearrangement uses TRBV4-3 and TRBJ2-1, with 7 bases fitting TRBD2. The CDR3 length is 16 residues. Germline V CDR1 and CDR2: LGHNA, YSLEER. Trimming cost V 2 bases and J 4 bases; bases outside gene matches: 8. The CDR3 region has the DNA TGCGCCAGCAGCCAACCCGGAGCGGGGTCTTACAATGAGCAGTTCTTC. This encodes CASSQPGAGSYNEQFF.

The chain employs TRBV7-2 and TRBJ2-6; D is uncertain. This CDR3 region has 14 residues. Germline V gene data show CDR1 as SGHTA and CDR2 as FQGNSA. V was pared by 3 bases and J by 3 bases, with 6 bases between. DNA of the CDR3: TGTGCCAGCAGCTTGTCCATTGGGGCCAACGTCCTGACTTTC. This translates into CASSLSIGANVLTF.

This chain connects TRBV28 to TRBJ1-2; possibly TRBD1 for D (5 bases). The CDR3 runs 16 residues. V shed 6 bases and J shed 1 base, with 18 bases lying between them. The germline V gene encodes CDR1 MDHEN and CDR2 SYDVKM. In DNA, the CDR3 is TGTGCCAGCAGCCGGCAGGGACTAAGGGATAACTATGGCTACACCTTC. It codes for CASSRQGLRDNYGYTF.

The chain carries TRBV3-1 (or the pseudogene TRBV3-2) and TRBJ2-5, with D possibly TRBD2 on 5 matching bases. CDR3 length: 14 residues. Germline-derived CDR1 and CDR2 are LGHDT and YNNKEL (reference sequence). V was clipped by 4 bases and J by 4 bases, with 13 bases between them. CDR3 DNA sequence: TGTGCCAGCAGCCCAAGAGGACTGGGAGAGACCCAGTACTTC. This encodes CASSPRGLGETQYF.

J is TRBJ2-3 and V is TRBV5-1; TRBD2 aligns across 12 bases. The junction had 4 bases not matched to a gene; V was cut back by 3 bases and J by 5 bases. The germline V gene has CDR1 SGHRS and CDR2 YFSETQ. This CDR3 is 15 amino acids long. In nucleotides, the CDR3 is TGCGCCAGCAGCTCCCCGGGACTAGCGGGAGATACGCAGTATTTT. Protein product: CASSSPGLAGDTQYF.

CDR3 in DNA: TGTGCCAGCAGCAAGCCCCGGGACAGTCCTTACGAGCAGTACTTC. This encodes CASSKPRDSPYEQYF. The rearrangement joins TRBV21-1 to TRBJ2-7; the table's D call, TRBD1, was not checked against the DNA. TRBV21-1 corresponds to a pseudogene. CDR3 size: 15 residues.

Many counts were recorded for this clone. The genes are TRBV7-9 and TRBJ1-6; the match to TRBD1 covers 7 bases. The ends lost 5 bases at V and 5 bases at J; junction bases unmatched: 3. Germline CDR1 SEHNR, CDR2 FQNEAQ (reference sequence). The CDR3 has 14 residues. As DNA, the CDR3 is TGTGCCAGCAGCGGGGGACAGAATAATTCACCCCTCCACTTT. Its protein product is CASSGGQNNSPLHF.

Regarding this clone: The sample carries other DNA sequences with the same CDR3. The chain recombines TRBV18 with TRBJ1-1, with unresolved D. Germline V CDR1 and CDR2: KGHSH, LQKENI. V was shortened by 3 bases and J by 3 bases, with 8 bases between the two germline ends. This CDR3 is built from 13 residues. The CDR3 DNA is TGTGCCAGCTCACCCGGGGAGGACACTGAAGCTTTCTTT. This codes for CASSPGEDTEAFF.

The rearrangement links TRBV9 to TRBJ1-4, with unresolved D. This CDR3 has 15 amino acids. CDR1 and CDR2 from the germline V gene are SGDLS and YYNGEE. V lost 4 bases and J 0 bases, leaving 10 bases between the germline ends. CDR3 sequence (DNA): TGTGCCAGCAGCCCCAGCGGCTCAACTAATGAAAAACTGTTTTTT. This encodes CASSPSGSTNEKLFF.

The chain links TRBV27 to TRBJ2-7; D is possibly TRBD2 (5 bases). The CDR3 consists of 14 residues. V was trimmed by 0 bases and J by 3 bases, leaving 9 bases between them. Germline CDR1 reads MNHEY; CDR2 reads SMNVEV (reference sequence). The CDR3 protein is CASSLSGSGYEQYF. The CDR3 region has the DNA TGTGCCAGCAGTTTATCAGGGAGCGGCTACGAGCAGTACTTC.

This clone appeared a few times. The chain has TRBV7-8 and TRBJ2-2; D is undetermined. Deletions cut 5 bases from V and 0 bases from J, with 10 bases between. Germline values: CDR1 SGHVS, CDR2 FQNEAQ. This CDR3 region has 15 residues. The CDR3 protein is CASSESTANTGELFF. The CDR3, as DNA: TGTGCCAGCAGCGAATCTACAGCGAACACCGGGGAGCTGTTTTTT.

The genes are TRBV5-5 and TRBJ2-5, with TRBD2 identical over 13 bases. The CDR3 has 18 residues. Trimming took 0 bases from V and 5 from J; bases not matched to a gene: 10. Germline V gene lookup returns CDR1 SGHKS and CDR2 YYEKEE (reference sequence). DNA for the CDR3: TGTGCCAGCAGCTTGGGGATAGTACTAGCGGGAGGGCGGGAGACCCAGTACTTC. This gives the protein CASSLGIVLAGGRETQYF. Variable domain in full (rest from reference TRBV5-5 and TRBJ2-5): DAGVTQSPTHLIKTRGQQVTLRCSPISGHKSVSWYQQVLGQGPQFIFQYYEKEERGRGNFPDRFSARQFPNYSSELNVNALLLGDSALYLCASSLGIVLAGGRETQYFGPGTRLLVL.

This sequence joins TRBV19 and TRBJ1-2; TRBD1 might be the D (5 bases). Germline V gene lookup returns CDR1 LNHDA and CDR2 SQIVND (reference sequence). Between the trimmed V and J ends, which lost 3 bases and 6 bases, there was a span of 17 bases. The CDR3 is 15 residues long. This CDR3 reads CASSISGRGRNGYTF. The CDR3 nucleotides read TGTGCCAGTAGTATCTCAGGACGGGGGAGAAATGGCTACACCTTC.

V usage is TRBV28 and J usage is TRBJ1-2; D is undetermined. V shed 4 bases and J shed 3 bases, with 15 bases lying between them. Germline CDR1 MDHEN, CDR2 SYDVKM. This CDR3 region has 15 residues. The CDR3 is CASSSTSGEYYGYTF. The CDR3 DNA is TGTGCCAGCAGTTCTACCTCCGGGGAGTACTATGGCTACACCTTC.

The chain couples TRBV5-3 to TRBJ1-1; a possible D gene is TRBD1 (5 bases). TRBV5-3 is an ORF; its function is uncertain. V lost 0 bases, J lost 10 bases, and 13 bases lay in between. The CDR3 is 13 amino acids. The chain's CDR3 is CARSLGGPRRAFF. DNA of the CDR3: TGTGCCAGAAGCTTGGGGGGCCCGCGGAGAGCTTTCTTT.

The chain links TRBV30 to TRBJ1-2, with TRBD1 identical over 8 bases. The germline gives CDR1 GTSNPN, CDR2 SVGIG (reference sequence). V lost 1 base and J lost 4; bases outside the gene matches: 8. The CDR3 is 15 residues long. CDR3 region: CAWSGDRGPGYGYTF. The CDR3, as DNA: TGTGCCTGGAGTGGAGACAGGGGCCCGGGCTATGGCTACACCTTC.

The genes are TRBV30 and TRBJ2-5; 10 positions match TRBD2. The CDR3 length is 16 residues. Germline CDR1 GTSNPN, CDR2 SVGIG (reference sequence). V was pared by 1 base and J by 4 bases, with 9 bases of the junction left unmatched. CDR3 amino acids: CAWSGVSGGALETQYF. CDR3 sequence (DNA): TGTGCCTGGAGTGGGGTCAGCGGGGGGGCGTTAGAGACCCAGTACTTC. Using reference TRBV30 and TRBJ2-5 for the parts outside the CDR3, the full variable domain is SQTIHQWPATLVQPVGSPLSLECTVEGTSNPNLYWYRQAAGRGLQLLFYSVGIGQISSEVPQNLSASRPQDRQFILSSKKLLLSDSGFYLCAWSGVSGGALETQYFGPGTRLLVL.

This clone was seen a handful of times. This sequence joins TRBV28 and TRBJ1-2; D might be TRBD1 (6 bases). V was pared by 3 bases and J by 8 bases, with 16 bases between. Germline-derived CDR1 and CDR2 are MDHEN and SYDVKM. The CDR3 extends over 14 amino acids. In DNA form, the CDR3 reads TGTGCCAGCAGTTTTCCAGGGGTCGGGAGGGGCTACACCTTC. Translated, it gives CASSFPGVGRGYTF.

The V gene is TRBV29-1, the J gene TRBJ2-1; 8 bases match TRBD2. The V segment lost 4 bases and the J segment 9 bases; nucleotides outside the gene matches: 11. Germline V lookup: CDR1 SQVTM, CDR2 ANQGSEA. This CDR3 has 14 amino acids. The CDR3 region has the DNA TGCAGCGTTGCGGCGGGAGGAGTTTTGGCTGAGCAGTTCTTC. Encoded protein: CSVAAGGVLAEQFF.

This clone was seen only a few times. The V gene is TRBV28, the J gene TRBJ1-5, with 7 nucleotides matching TRBD1. CDR1 is MDHEN and CDR2 is SYDVKM in the germline V gene. Trimming removed 5 bases from V and 2 bases from J; junction bases left unmatched: 6. The CDR3 has 15 residues. CDR3 in DNA: TGTGCCAGCAGTCCAACCGACAGGGGCAATCAGCCCCAGCATTTT. Amino acid sequence: CASSPTDRGNQPQHF.

This clone has only one observation. This sequence joins TRBV6-2 or TRBV6-3 and TRBJ2-7; 8 bases map to TRBD1. Germline loops: CDR1 MNHEY, CDR2 SVGEGT. After removal of 4 bases from V and 4 bases from J, the junction contained 9 bases not matched to a gene. The CDR3 has 15 amino acids. For the CDR3, the DNA is TGTGCCAGCAGTTCGCTCAGGGGGCACACTTACGAGCAGTACTTC. Encoded protein: CASSSLRGHTYEQYF.

The V and J genes are TRBV28 and TRBJ2-5; 8 bases match TRBD1. V gave up 6 bases and J gave up 3 bases; unmatched junction bases: 3. This CDR3 comprises 13 residues. Germline values: CDR1 MDHEN, CDR2 SYDVKM. The CDR3 reads CASRTGAKETQYF. CDR3 coding DNA: TGTGCCAGCAGGACAGGGGCGAAAGAGACCCAGTACTTC.

The genes are TRBV19 and TRBJ1-6; D ambiguous. Trimming took off 1 base at V and 0 bases at J, with 4 bases between the two ends. Germline V lookup: CDR1 LNHDA, CDR2 SQIVND (reference sequence). The CDR3 spans 15 residues. In nucleotides, the CDR3 is TGTGCCAGTAGTATAGCCTTCTCCTATAATTCACCCCTCCACTTT. Encoded protein: CASSIAFSYNSPLHF.

The chain uses TRBV19 and TRBJ1-1; 11 nucleotides line up with TRBD1. From germline, CDR1 is LNHDA and CDR2 SQIVND (reference sequence). This CDR3 has 18 residues. V was pared by 11 bases and J by 4 bases, with 21 bases of the junction left unmatched. CDR3 coding DNA: TGTGCCCCTCCCCACCACCCGGGGGGGACAGGGGGATTCACTGAAGCTTTCTTT. This translates into CAPPHHPGGTGGFTEAFF.